This T cell receptor (beta chain) comes out of a study of T cell responses to AZD1222 COVID-19 vaccine. In the study overall: Pooling covered second doses at about 4 or about 12 weeks. Study-wide points: Reportedly, nearly half of unique spike TCRs recognized epitopes outside B.1.351/B.1.1.7 mutations.

Concerning this clone itself: What it binds is not known.

From germline, CDR1 is SGHAT and CDR2 FQNNGV. CDR3 length: 13 residues. V lost 2 bases, J lost 2 bases, and 6 bases lay in between. The repertoire was sequenced with immunoSEQ multiplex PCR; TCRdb's copy has only in-frame clones and lacks some. The data show under 200,000 clones, 85% to 95% seen once. The clonotype originates from an adult in good health. The gene calls are TRBV11-2 and TRBJ1-2, with unresolved D. The source material was peripheral blood, sampled on day 0 of AZD1222 vaccination. CDR3 in amino acids: CASSLMGNYGYTF. For the CDR3, the DNA is TGTGCCAGCAGCTTAATGGGAAACTATGGCTACACCTTC.